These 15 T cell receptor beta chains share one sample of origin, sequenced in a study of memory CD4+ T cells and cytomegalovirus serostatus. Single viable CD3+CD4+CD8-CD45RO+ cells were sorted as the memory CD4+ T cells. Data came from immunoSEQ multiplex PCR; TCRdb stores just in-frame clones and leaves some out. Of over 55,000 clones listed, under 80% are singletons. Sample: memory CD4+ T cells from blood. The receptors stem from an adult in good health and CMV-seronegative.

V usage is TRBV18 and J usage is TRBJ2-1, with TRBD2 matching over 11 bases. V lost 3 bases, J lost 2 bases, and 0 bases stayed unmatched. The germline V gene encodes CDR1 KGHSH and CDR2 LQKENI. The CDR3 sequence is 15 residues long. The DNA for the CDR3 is TGTGCCAGCTCACCGACTAGCGGGACCTACAATGAGCAGTTCTTC. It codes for CASSPTSGTYNEQFF. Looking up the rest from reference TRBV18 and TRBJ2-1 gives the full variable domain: NAGVMQNPRHLVRRRGQEARLRCSPMKGHSHVYWYRQLPEEGLKFMVYLQKENIIDESGMPKERFSAEFPKEGPSILRIQQVVRGDSAAYFCASSPTSGTYNEQFFGPGTRLTVL.

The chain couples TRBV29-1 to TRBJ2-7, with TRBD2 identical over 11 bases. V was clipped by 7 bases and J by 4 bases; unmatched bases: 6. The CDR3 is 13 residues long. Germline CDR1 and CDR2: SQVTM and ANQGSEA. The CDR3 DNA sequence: TGCAGCGCTACTAGCGGGAGTAAGTACGAGCAGTACTTC. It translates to CSATSGSKYEQYF.

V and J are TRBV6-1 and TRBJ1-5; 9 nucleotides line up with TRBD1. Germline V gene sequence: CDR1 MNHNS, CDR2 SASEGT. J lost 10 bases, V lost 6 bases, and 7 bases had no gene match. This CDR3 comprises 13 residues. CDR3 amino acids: CASRTGGGGPQHF. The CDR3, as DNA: TGTGCCAGCAGAACAGGGGGCGGGGGACCCCAGCATTTT.

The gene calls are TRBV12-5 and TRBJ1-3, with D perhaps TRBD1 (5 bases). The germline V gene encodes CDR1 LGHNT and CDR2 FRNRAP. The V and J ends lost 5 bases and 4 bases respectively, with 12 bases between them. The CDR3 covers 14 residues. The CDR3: CASGNGGIGNTIYF. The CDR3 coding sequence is TGTGCTAGTGGTAACGGGGGGATCGGAAACACCATATATTTT.

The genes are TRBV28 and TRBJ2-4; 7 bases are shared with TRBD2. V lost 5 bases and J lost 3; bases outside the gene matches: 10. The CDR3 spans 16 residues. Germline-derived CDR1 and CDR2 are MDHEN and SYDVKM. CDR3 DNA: TGTGCCAGCAGTCAAGTGGTAGCGGGCAACAAAAACATTCAGTACTTC. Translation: CASSQVVAGNKNIQYF.

The CDR3 DNA sequence: TGTGCCAGCAGCCCCTTTGGGACGGCGGGGAATACGCAGTATTTT. It translates to CASSPFGTAGNTQYF. The J gene is TRBJ2-3, the V gene TRBV5-4; D is perhaps TRBD2 (6 bases). Germline lookup yields CDR1 SGHNT and CDR2 YYREEE (reference sequence). CDR3 length equals 15 residues. V was clipped by 4 bases and J by 7 bases, with 19 bases between them.

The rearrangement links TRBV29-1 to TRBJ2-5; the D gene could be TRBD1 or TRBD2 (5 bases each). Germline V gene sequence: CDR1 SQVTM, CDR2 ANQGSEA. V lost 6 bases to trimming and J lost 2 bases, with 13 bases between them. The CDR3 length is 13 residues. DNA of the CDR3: TGCAGCGTCGCGGGTCGACAGCAAGAGACCCAGTACTTC. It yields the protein CSVAGRQQETQYF.

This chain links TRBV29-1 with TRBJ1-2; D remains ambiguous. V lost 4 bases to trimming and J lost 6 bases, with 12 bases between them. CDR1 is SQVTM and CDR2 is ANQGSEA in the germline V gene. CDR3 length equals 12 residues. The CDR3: CSVGRDTHGYTF. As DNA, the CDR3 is TGCAGCGTTGGACGAGACACCCATGGCTACACCTTC.

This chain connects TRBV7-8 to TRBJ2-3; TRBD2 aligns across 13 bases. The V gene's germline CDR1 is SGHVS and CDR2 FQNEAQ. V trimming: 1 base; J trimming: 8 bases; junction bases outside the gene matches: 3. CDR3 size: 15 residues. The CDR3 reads CASSLVGTSGITQYF. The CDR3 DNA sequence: TGTGCCAGCAGCTTAGTTGGGACTAGCGGGATTACGCAGTATTTT. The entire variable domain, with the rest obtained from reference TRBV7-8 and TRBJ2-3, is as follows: GAGVSQSPRYKVAKRGQDVALRCDPISGHVSLFWYQQALGQGPEFLTYFQNEAQLDKSGLPSDRFFAERPEGSVSTLKIQRTQQEDSAVYLCASSLVGTSGITQYFGPGTRLTVL.

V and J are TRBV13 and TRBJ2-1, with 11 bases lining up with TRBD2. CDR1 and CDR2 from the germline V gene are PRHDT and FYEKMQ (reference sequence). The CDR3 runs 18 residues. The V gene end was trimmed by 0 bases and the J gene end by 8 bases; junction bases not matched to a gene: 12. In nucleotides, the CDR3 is TGTGCCAGCAGCTTAGGGTCCTATTATAGGACTAGCGGGTATGAGCAGTTCTTC. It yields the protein CASSLGSYYRTSGYEQFF.

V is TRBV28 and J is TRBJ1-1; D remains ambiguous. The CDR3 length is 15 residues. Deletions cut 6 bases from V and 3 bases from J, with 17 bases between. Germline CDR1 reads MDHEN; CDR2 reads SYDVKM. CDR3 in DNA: TGTGCCAGCAGCCCTCCCCTAGGTTCACACACTGAAGCTTTCTTT. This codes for CASSPPLGSHTEAFF. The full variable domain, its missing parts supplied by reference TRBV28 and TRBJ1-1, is DVKVTQSSRYLVKRTGEKVFLECVQDMDHENMFWYRQDPGLGLRLIYFSYDVKMKEKGDIPEGYSVSREKKERFSLILESASTNQTSMYLCASSPPLGSHTEAFFGQGTRLTVV.

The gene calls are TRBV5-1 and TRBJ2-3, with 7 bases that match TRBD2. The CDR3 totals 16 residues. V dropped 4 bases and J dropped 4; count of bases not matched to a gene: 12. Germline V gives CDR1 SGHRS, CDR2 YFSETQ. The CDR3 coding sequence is TGCGCCAGCAGCCCCTCTGAGTTTCGGGGGGCAGATACGCAGTATTTT. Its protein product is CASSPSEFRGADTQYF.

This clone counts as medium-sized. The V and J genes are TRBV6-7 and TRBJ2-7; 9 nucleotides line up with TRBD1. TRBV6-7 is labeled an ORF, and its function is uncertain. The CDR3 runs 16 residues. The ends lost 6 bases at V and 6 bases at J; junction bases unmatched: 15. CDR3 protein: CASSPLRQGVNGEQYF. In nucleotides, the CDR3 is TGTGCCAGCAGCCCCCTTCGACAGGGGGTTAACGGCGAGCAGTACTTC.

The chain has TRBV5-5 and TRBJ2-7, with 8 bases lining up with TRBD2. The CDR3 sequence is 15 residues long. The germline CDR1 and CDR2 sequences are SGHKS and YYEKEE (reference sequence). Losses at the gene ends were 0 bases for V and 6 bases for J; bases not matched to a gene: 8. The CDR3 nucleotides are TGTGCCAGCAGCTTGGTTTTAGCGGGAAGTCGCGAGCAGTACTTC. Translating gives CASSLVLAGSREQYF.

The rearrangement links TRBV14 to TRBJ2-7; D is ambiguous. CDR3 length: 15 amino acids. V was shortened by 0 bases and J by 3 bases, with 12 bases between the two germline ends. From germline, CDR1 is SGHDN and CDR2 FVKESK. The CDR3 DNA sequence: TGTGCCAGCAGCCAAGACCGCGCCCGCCGCTACGAGCAGTACTTC. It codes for CASSQDRARRYEQYF.